One and the same sample provided the 5 T cell receptor beta chains below, sequenced in a study of cytomegalovirus exposure and HLA in healthy donors (dated by TCRdb to about 2017). Receptor libraries were prepared by the immunoSEQ multiplex PCR assay. In TCRdb, the immuneACCESS table is reduced to in-frame sequences with V and J assigned. These tables do not hold every clone; where another copy was compared, an unresolved V gene accounts for under half, and the others remain unexplained. Within this sample are hundreds of thousands of clones, with over 75% of them counted one time only. Of the sample, around 11% is held by the ten largest clones. Sequencing was carried out using PBMCs. These receptors all stem from a young man in good health and CMV-seropositive.

This chain joins TRBV19 and TRBJ1-1; TRBD1 is a possible D gene (6 bases). The CDR3 runs to 13 residues. The V end was cut by 7 bases, the J end by 1 base, with 10 bases between. Germline lookup yields CDR1 LNHDA and CDR2 SQIVND (reference sequence). The CDR3 bases are TGTGCCAGTAAAGGACAGCAGAACACTGAAGCTTTCTTT. Translating it yields CASKGQQNTEAFF.

The table lists this clone with a count of one. This rearrangement joins TRBV7-8 to TRBJ2-7; TRBD2 agrees at 7 bases. The CDR3 is 14 amino acids. Germline lookup yields CDR1 SGHVS and CDR2 FQNEAQ. After removal of 5 bases from V and 6 bases from J, the junction contained 10 bases not matched to a gene. This CDR3 is CASSKLRGGGEQYF. In DNA, the CDR3 is TGTGCCAGCAGCAAACTTCGCGGGGGAGGCGAGCAGTACTTC.

This chain connects TRBV5-1 to TRBJ1-2; D call uncertain. V gave up 1 base and J gave up 4 bases, with 17 bases separating them. The germline gives CDR1 SGHRS, CDR2 YFSETQ. The CDR3 runs to 16 residues. CDR3 coding DNA: TGCGCCAGCAGCTTGATCCCGGGCGCCGCTGGCTATGGCTACACCTTC. It translates to CASSLIPGAAGYGYTF.

The chain employs TRBV11-2 and TRBJ2-2, with D perhaps matching TRBD2 (6 bases). CDR1 is SGHAT, CDR2 FQNNGV, per germline. V was shortened by 6 bases and J by 0 bases, with 20 bases between the two germline ends. This CDR3 has 18 amino acids. CDR3: CASSSTRDGLTNTGELFF. CDR3 coding DNA: TGTGCCAGCAGTAGTACGCGGGACGGGCTTACGAACACCGGGGAGCTGTTTTTT.

This clone was detected many times. CDR3 sequence (DNA): TGTGCCAGCAGCCGACTAGCAGGTCCCAATGAGCAGTTCTTC. This sequence encodes CASSRLAGPNEQFF. The rearrangement uses TRBV7-2 and TRBJ2-1; 7 nucleotides agree with TRBD2. CDR1 is SGHTA, CDR2 FQGNSA, per germline. The J segment lost 6 bases and the V segment lost 5 bases, leaving 7 bases of the junction unmatched. The CDR3 has 14 residues.